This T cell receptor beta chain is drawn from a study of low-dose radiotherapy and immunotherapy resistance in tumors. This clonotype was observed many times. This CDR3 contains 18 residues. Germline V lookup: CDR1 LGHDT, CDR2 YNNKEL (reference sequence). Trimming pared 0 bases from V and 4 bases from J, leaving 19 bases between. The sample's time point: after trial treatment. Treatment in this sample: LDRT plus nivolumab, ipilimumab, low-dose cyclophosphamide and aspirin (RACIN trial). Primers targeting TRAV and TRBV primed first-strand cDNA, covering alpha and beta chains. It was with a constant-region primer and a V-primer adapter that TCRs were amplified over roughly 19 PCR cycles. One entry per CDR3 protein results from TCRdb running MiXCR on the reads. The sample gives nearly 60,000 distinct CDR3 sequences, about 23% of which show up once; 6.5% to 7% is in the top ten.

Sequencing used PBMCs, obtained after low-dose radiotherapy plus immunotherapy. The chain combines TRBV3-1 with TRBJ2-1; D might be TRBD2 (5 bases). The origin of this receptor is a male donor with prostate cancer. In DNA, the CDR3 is TGTGCCAGCAGCCAAGAAGTGGAGGCCGCTTGGGGTTACAATGAGCAGTTCTTC. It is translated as CASSQEVEAAWGYNEQFF.